This TCR beta chain was documented in a study of cytomegalovirus exposure and HLA in healthy donors. The PCR made use of 60 Vbeta and 13 Jbeta primers. Assay: immunoSEQ multiplex PCR; the TCRdb copy retains only in-frame clones and omits some. In the table there are roughly 180,000 clones, 78% of which are singletons. For this clone: The antigen is undetermined.

The CDR3 is 14 amino acids. In germline, CDR1 is SGHTA, CDR2 FQGNSA. The J segment lost 0 bases and the V segment lost 3 bases, leaving 2 bases of the junction unmatched. Study results and limitations: A link between a missense DCLRE1C variant and TCR beta V- and J-gene trimming emerged from a later analysis. Immune exposure information available was restricted to CMV serostatus.

The sequence derives from a woman aged 30 to 39 in good health and CMV-seropositive. The rearrangement joins TRBV7-2 to TRBJ2-7; 7 bases are shared with TRBD2. Sequencing was carried out using PBMCs. CDR3 amino acids: CASSFLAGSYEQYF. The CDR3 nucleotides are TGTGCCAGCAGCTTTTTAGCGGGCTCCTACGAGCAGTACTTC.